This T cell receptor (beta chain) was recovered during a study of blood T cell repertoires in COVID-19. On the study more broadly: Italy, Spain and the United States were the sources of the convalescent and acute COVID-19 samples. In each case, the material was cDNA or gDNA derived from T cells, B-cell-depleted T cells, or PBMCs.

Per the study methods: Estimated nucleated cell counts came from reference gene primer amplification. Produced via immunoSEQ multiplex PCR; TCRdb's table is partial and in-frame only. That table furnishes V, J and clone size, whereas the DNA furnished D and trimming. The table has approximately 300,000 clones, nearly 90% seen once. The ends lost 2 bases at V and 1 base at J; junction bases unmatched: 5. The CDR3 totals 15 residues. Germline V gene sequence: CDR1 MNHNY, CDR2 SVGAGI (reference sequence). This receptor was identified in a young woman who had recovered from COVID-19. The chain recombines TRBV6-6 with TRBJ2-7; 7 nucleotides align to TRBD2. Input material: PBMCs or T cells enriched from blood (not recorded which). The CDR3 reads CASSYSGAGSYEQYF. The CDR3 nucleotides read TGTGCCAGCAGTTACAGCGGGGCAGGGTCCTACGAGCAGTACTTC.